Shown below are 13 T cell receptor beta chains from a single sample sequenced in a study of shared clonotypes between healthy human individuals. Assay used: immunoSEQ multiplex PCR; TCRdb lists only in-frame clones, some missing. The table includes some 2.3 million clones, more than 80% detected once. Specimen: naive CD4+ T cells from PBMCs. Subset: CD45RA+ positively selected. The receptors come from a man aged 18 to 35 in good health. Some clones in this sample may be carry-over from other donors' samples.

The V gene is TRBV6-5, the J gene TRBJ2-3; D gene unclear. V lost 0 bases, J lost 0 bases, and 4 bases lay in between. The CDR3 is 14 residues long. The V gene's germline CDR1 is MNHEY and CDR2 SVGAGI. The CDR3 protein is CASSYSTSTDTQYF. CDR3 bases: TGTGCCAGCAGTTACTCGACTAGCACAGATACGCAGTATTTT.

The gene calls are TRBV28 and TRBJ2-7, with TRBD2 as a possible D gene (6 bases). Looked up from germline, CDR1 is MDHEN and CDR2 is SYDVKM. The CDR3 extends over 13 amino acids. The ends were cut back, 3 bases at V and 5 bases at J, with 11 bases in the middle. CDR3: CASSFGSTNEQYF. The CDR3 region has the DNA TGTGCCAGCAGTTTCGGGAGTACGAACGAGCAGTACTTC.

This clone has more than one count but fewer than ten. Other DNA sequences in the same sample also yield this CDR3. The chain carries TRBV7-9 and TRBJ1-5; D is uncertain. The germline V gene encodes CDR1 SEHNR and CDR2 FQNEAQ (reference sequence). V gave up 5 bases and J gave up 7 bases, with 12 bases separating them. This CDR3 is 13 amino acids long. The CDR3 here is CASSLEGGQPQHF. The CDR3 DNA follows: TGTGCCAGCAGCCTAGAGGGAGGGCAGCCCCAGCATTTT.

This chain connects TRBV2 to TRBJ2-1, with 10 nucleotides matching TRBD2. Germline V gives CDR1 SNHLY, CDR2 FYNNEI. CDR3 size: 16 residues. V gave up 6 bases and J gave up 0 bases; unmatched junction bases: 5. CDR3 protein: CASSGSSGSSYNEQFF. As DNA, the CDR3 is TGTGCCAGCAGCGGATCTAGCGGGAGCTCCTACAATGAGCAGTTCTTC. Supplemented by reference TRBV2 and TRBJ2-1, the full variable domain reads EPEVTQTPSHQVTQMGQEVILRCVPISNHLYFYWYRQILGQKVEFLVSFYNNEISEKSEIFDDQFSVERPDGSNFTLKIRSTKLEDSAMYFCASSGSSGSSYNEQFFGPGTRLTVL.

The rearrangement joins TRBV27 to TRBJ1-5; D is undetermined. Germline loops: CDR1 MNHEY, CDR2 SMNVEV (reference sequence). Trimming removed 1 base from V and 4 bases from J, with 8 bases in between. This CDR3 comprises 14 residues. CDR3 sequence (DNA): TGTGCCAGCAGTTTATACGGCACGAATCAGCCCCAGCATTTT. Its protein product is CASSLYGTNQPQHF.

The chain joins TRBV28 to TRBJ1-2, with D tentatively TRBD1 (5 bases). The CDR3 spans 14 residues. Trimming removed 2 bases from V and 6 bases from J, with 13 bases in between. Germline V gives CDR1 MDHEN, CDR2 SYDVKM. The CDR3 is CASSLGGVSDGYTF. The CDR3, as DNA: TGTGCCAGCAGTTTAGGGGGGGTATCGGATGGCTACACCTTC.

This clone is a singleton in its sample. The rearrangement links TRBV28 to TRBJ2-7; 7 bases are shared with TRBD2. The CDR3 consists of 14 residues. J gave up 0 bases and V 3 bases, and 2 bases lay outside the gene matches. The germline V gene has CDR1 MDHEN and CDR2 SYDVKM. The CDR3 loop reads CASSFIAGSYEQYF. The DNA for the CDR3 is TGTGCCAGCAGTTTCATAGCGGGCTCCTACGAGCAGTACTTC. The whole variable domain, filled in from reference TRBV28 and TRBJ2-7, reads DVKVTQSSRYLVKRTGEKVFLECVQDMDHENMFWYRQDPGLGLRLIYFSYDVKMKEKGDIPEGYSVSREKKERFSLILESASTNQTSMYLCASSFIAGSYEQYFGPGTRLTVT.

This chain joins TRBV9 and TRBJ1-3; 10 bases fit TRBD1. This CDR3 has 17 amino acids. After removal of 2 bases from V and 0 bases from J, the junction contained 5 bases not matched to a gene. Germline V gene sequence: CDR1 SGDLS, CDR2 YYNGEE. For the CDR3, the DNA is TGTGCCAGCAGCGTCTCCGGGACAGGGGTCTCTGGAAACACCATATATTTT. This encodes CASSVSGTGVSGNTIYF.

The chain couples TRBV28 to TRBJ2-1; D might be TRBD2 (6 bases). Germline CDR1 MDHEN, CDR2 SYDVKM. The CDR3 loop spans 14 amino acids. V lost 5 bases to trimming and J lost 2 bases, with 10 bases between them. In DNA, the CDR3 is TGTGCCAGCAGTGTAGCGGCCGCCTACAATGAGCAGTTCTTC. This encodes CASSVAAAYNEQFF.

This clone was counted a single time. V usage is TRBV30 and J usage is TRBJ2-2; 9 bases match TRBD2. The CDR3 totals 17 residues. The J segment lost 3 bases and the V segment lost 0 bases, leaving 8 bases of the junction unmatched. The germline CDR1 and CDR2 sequences are GTSNPN and SVGIG (reference sequence). The CDR3 sequence: CAWSVGASGAHTGELFF. The CDR3 nucleotides read TGTGCCTGGAGTGTAGGGGCTAGCGGGGCCCACACCGGGGAGCTGTTTTTT.

V gene TRBV5-1 combines with J gene TRBJ2-7; D is perhaps TRBD1 (5 bases). With 4 bases removed from V and 1 base from J, the gap between germline ends came to 12 bases. The CDR3 loop spans 14 amino acids. The germline gives CDR1 SGHRS, CDR2 YFSETQ. As DNA, the CDR3 is TGCGCCAGCAGCCTAACGACAGAGTCCTACGAGCAGTACTTC. This codes for CASSLTTESYEQYF.

The chain joins TRBV9 to TRBJ1-2; D is uncertain. CDR3 length equals 12 residues. The germline V gene encodes CDR1 SGDLS and CDR2 YYNGEE. The germline V and J ends were trimmed by 3 bases and 4 bases, with 7 bases remaining between them. CDR3 protein: CASSATVYGYTF. Here the CDR3 DNA reads TGTGCCAGCAGCGCGACGGTCTATGGCTACACCTTC.

This chain joins TRBV18 and TRBJ2-7, with 9 bases fitting TRBD1. The J segment lost 7 bases and the V segment lost 3 bases, leaving 7 bases of the junction unmatched. Per germline, CDR1 KGHSH and CDR2 LQKENI. The CDR3 sequence is 14 residues long. CDR3 DNA: TGTGCCAGCTCACCTTCGACAGGGGGGCTGGAGCAGTACTTC. Its protein product is CASSPSTGGLEQYF.